This T cell receptor beta chain was found in a study of CD8 T cells in ankylosing spondylitis. Whole-study findings and limits: CD8+ cells made up the disease-linked clones, which were relatively rare in peripheral blood. A TCR beta motif of fewer than 10 highly homologous variants seemed to mark ankylosing spondylitis blood.

Germline assignment: CDR1 LGHNT and CDR2 FRNRAP. This CDR3 is built from 19 residues. V was trimmed by 0 bases and J by 1 base, leaving 18 bases between them. Concerning this clonotype itself: Its target is unknown.

Using quantitative 5'-RACE with molecular barcodes, the authors made TCR beta libraries. In TCRdb, the 5' RACE reads were re-called with MiXCR into one record per CDR3 protein. The sample has more than 600,000 distinct CDR3 sequences, under 20% seen once. Sequenced input: blood, either unsorted or a sorted T cell fraction (not recorded which). The sequence was collected from a male donor with ankylosing spondylitis. The rearrangement uses TRBV12-5 and TRBJ2-2, with D possibly TRBD1 on 5 matching bases. The CDR3: CASGLVPTAPRVNTGELFF. CDR3 DNA: TGTGCTAGTGGTTTGGTACCCACGGCCCCCAGGGTGAACACCGGGGAGCTGTTTTTT.